The 20 T cell receptor beta chains in this list originate from one sample, sequenced in a study of response to subunit inactivated influenza vaccine. TCRdb fed the RT-PCR reads into MiXCR, producing one record per CDR3 protein. The sample holds 500,000 to 650,000 distinct CDR3 sequences, roughly 8.2% seen once. The material sequenced was PBMCs from blood, taken less than 30 months after vaccination. The origin of the receptors is a man aged 50-75 years who received an inactivated influenza vaccine.

This clonotype was counted only a few times. This chain's CDR3 is CAIKGNTGELFF. The DNA of the CDR3 is TGTGCCATCAAAGGGAACACCGGGGAGCTGTTTTTT. The chain has TRBV10-3 and TRBJ2-2; D is undetermined. Germline V gene data show CDR1 as ENHRY and CDR2 as SYGVKD. V dropped 7 bases and J dropped 1 base, with 4 bases sitting between them. This CDR3 spans 12 amino acids.

The chain combines TRBV6-5 with TRBJ2-5, with a weak D call TRBD1 (5 bases). The V gene lost 0 bases and the J gene lost 5 bases, with 10 bases spanning the gap. The CDR3 extends over 14 amino acids. Per the germline V gene, CDR1 is MNHEY and CDR2 is SVGAGI. This CDR3 is CASSYSLGDETQYF. In DNA form, the CDR3 reads TGTGCCAGCAGTTACTCTTTAGGGGATGAGACCCAGTACTTC.

This clonotype was detected many times. This chain uses TRBV28 with TRBJ2-4, with 11 bases matching TRBD2. V was clipped by 8 bases and J by 10 bases; unmatched bases: 7. Germline CDR1 MDHEN, CDR2 SYDVKM. The CDR3 has 13 amino acids. The CDR3 is CASGLAGGLIQYF. Written as DNA, the CDR3 is TGTGCCAGCGGATTAGCGGGAGGGTTAATTCAGTACTTC.

This clonotype was seen a few times. The chain joins TRBV2 to TRBJ2-1; no reliable D call. The V gene's germline CDR1 is SNHLY and CDR2 FYNNEI. CDR3 size: 11 residues. Trimming took 6 bases from V and 9 from J, leaving 9 bases between them. CDR3 nucleotides: TGTGCCAGCAGCGAAAAGGGTGAGCAGTTCTTC. It is translated as CASSEKGEQFF.

Turning to this clonotype: It may be a read error: a sequence one base away is much more abundant. The rearrangement links TRBV6-2 or TRBV6-3 to TRBJ2-4; TRBD2 agrees at 11 bases. The trim removed 6 bases at V and 10 bases at J, leaving 8 bases unmatched. Germline CDR1 MNHEY, CDR2 SVGEGT. CDR3 length equals 14 residues. The CDR3 DNA sequence: TGTGCCAGCAGGGACTCTAGCGGGAGGATTATTCAGTACTTC. It yields the protein CASRDSSGRIIQYF.

This clonotype was seen a handful of times. J is TRBJ1-2 and V is TRBV6-1; the match to TRBD1 covers 9 bases. Looked up from germline, CDR1 is MNHNS and CDR2 is SASEGT. The CDR3 length is 13 residues. V was clipped by 6 bases and J by 6 bases; unmatched bases: 5. CDR3: CASRGTGFHGYTF. The DNA of the CDR3 is TGTGCCAGCAGGGGGACAGGGTTTCATGGCTACACCTTC.

There are many counts of this clonotype. The V call is TRBV12-3 or TRBV12-4, the J call TRBJ2-7; 7 bases line up with TRBD2. The CDR3 runs to 13 residues. V lost 3 bases, J lost 3 bases, and 2 bases stayed unmatched. The CDR3 DNA follows: TGTGCCAGCAGTTTCCGCGGGAGCTACGAGCAGTACTTC. This encodes CASSFRGSYEQYF.

In regard to this clonotype: A much more abundant neighbour one base away suggests this may be a read error. CDR3 nucleotide sequence: TGTGCCAGCAGTCGGGACAAAGGGTGGGGAACCTACAATGGGCAGTTCTTC. The encoded protein is CASSRDKGWGTYNGQFF. The chain joins TRBV28 to TRBJ2-1; a weak D match, TRBD1 (6 bases). The CDR3 runs 17 residues. Germline V gives CDR1 MDHEN, CDR2 SYDVKM.

The chain carries TRBV4-1 and TRBJ2-5; 7 nucleotides agree with TRBD1. The CDR3 contains 16 residues. The germline gives CDR1 MGHRA, CDR2 YSYEKL. With V trimmed by 1 base and J by 1 base, 6 bases remained unmatched. The CDR3 nucleotides read TGCGCCAGCAGCCAAGTCTACCGACAGGGCCAAGAGACCCAGTACTTC. Translation: CASSQVYRQGQETQYF.

This clonotype was found many times. The chain employs TRBV20-1 and TRBJ2-7; D not certain. Germline V gene lookup returns CDR1 DFQATT and CDR2 SNEGSKA (reference sequence). This CDR3 spans 13 amino acids. Trimming removed 0 bases at V and 3 bases at J, with 9 bases between. The CDR3 reads CSARDAWVYEQYF. The CDR3 nucleotides read TGCAGTGCTAGAGACGCCTGGGTCTACGAGCAGTACTTC.

Ten or more counts support this clonotype. The chain joins TRBV14 to TRBJ2-7; the D gene is possibly TRBD2 (5 bases). Germline CDR1 and CDR2: SGHDN and FVKESK. This CDR3 has 14 amino acids. Trimming took off 0 bases at V and 6 bases at J, with 12 bases between the two ends. CDR3 DNA: TGTGCCAGCAGCCAAGATACCCGGGGATCCGAGCAGTACTTC. Translated: CASSQDTRGSEQYF.

In nucleotides, the CDR3 is TGCAGTGCTAGAAGTTACCTCGAGACCCAGTACTTC. Residues: CSARSYLETQYF. V gene TRBV20-1 combines with J gene TRBJ2-5; no firm D call. Germline-derived CDR1 and CDR2 are DFQATT and SNEGSKA (reference sequence). Trimming left V 2 bases short and J 5 bases short, with 9 bases between. The CDR3 spans 12 residues.

V is TRBV20-1 and J is TRBJ1-2; possibly TRBD1 for D (6 bases). The V and J ends lost 0 bases and 5 bases respectively, with 7 bases between them. Germline CDR1 reads DFQATT; CDR2 reads SNEGSKA (reference sequence). The length of the CDR3 is 12 residues. The CDR3 DNA reads TGCAGTGCTAGAGAACAGGGTTATGGCTACACCTTC. Translating gives CSAREQGYGYTF.

Only a few counts were recorded for this clonotype. The V gene is TRBV4-2, the J gene TRBJ2-3, with D perhaps matching TRBD1 (5 bases). The germline V gene encodes CDR1 LGHNA and CDR2 YNFKEQ. Trimming pared 1 base from V and 3 bases from J, leaving 8 bases between. This CDR3 has 14 amino acids. CDR3 in DNA: TGTGCCAGCAGCCAAGGGGGCCTTACAGATACGCAGTATTTT. It translates to CASSQGGLTDTQYF.

This clonotype has at least ten counts. J is TRBJ2-3 and V is TRBV20-1, with D possibly matching TRBD2 (6 bases). V was shortened by 1 base and J by 1 base, with 12 bases between the two germline ends. CDR1 and CDR2 (germline): DFQATT, SNEGSKA (reference sequence). The CDR3 has 15 residues. The CDR3 spells CSARVWGEGTDTQYF. CDR3 bases: TGCAGTGCTAGAGTCTGGGGGGAGGGCACAGATACGCAGTATTTT.

This clonotype was counted only a few times. DNA for the CDR3: TGCAGTGCAAGTGGGGCCGCCTACGAGCAGTACTTC. It specifies CSASGAAYEQYF. This chain links TRBV20-1 with TRBJ2-7; D possibly corresponds to TRBD1 (5 bases). Germline V gene data show CDR1 as DFQATT and CDR2 as SNEGSKA (reference sequence). This CDR3 region has 12 residues. The V end lost 6 bases, the J end lost 2 bases, and 11 bases lay between the germline ends.

This clonotype was seen a few times. The rearrangement uses TRBV9 and TRBJ2-7; D not certain. The germline V and J ends were trimmed by 0 bases and 2 bases, with 21 bases remaining between them. The CDR3 sequence is 18 residues long. Germline V CDR1 and CDR2: SGDLS, YYNGEE. The CDR3 region is CASSVGDTGTVPTYEQYF. The CDR3 bases are TGTGCCAGCAGCGTAGGAGACACGGGCACAGTCCCCACCTACGAGCAGTACTTC.

The chain joins TRBV20-1 to TRBJ2-7; D remains ambiguous. The CDR3 extends over 14 amino acids. CDR1 DFQATT and CDR2 SNEGSKA come from the germline V gene (reference sequence). The germline V and J ends were trimmed by 3 bases and 7 bases, with 19 bases remaining between them. The CDR3, as DNA: TGCAGTGCTAGGCCCATCGGCCCAGGAAAGGAGCAGTACTTC. Protein: CSARPIGPGKEQYF.

This clonotype was detected many times. The J gene is TRBJ1-4, the V gene TRBV20-1, with D hard to call. Germline CDR1 DFQATT, CDR2 SNEGSKA (reference sequence). The CDR3 contains 13 residues. Trimming took 3 bases from V and 5 from J, leaving 10 bases between them. This CDR3 is CSASRRSNEKLFF. In DNA form, the CDR3 reads TGCAGTGCTAGCCGCAGGTCCAATGAAAAACTGTTTTTT.

The V and J genes are TRBV7-2 and TRBJ2-7; 8 bases match TRBD1. The CDR3 is made up of 16 amino acids. Germline V CDR1 and CDR2: SGHTA, FQGNSA. V lost 0 bases to trimming and J lost 3 bases; unmatched junction nucleotides: 7. Here the CDR3 reads CASSLAPGGDVYEQYF. The CDR3 DNA sequence: TGTGCCAGCAGCTTAGCCCCAGGGGGCGACGTCTACGAGCAGTACTTC.